This T cell receptor (beta chain) was captured in a study of OX40 agonist ivuxolimab in advanced cancers. Regarding the study in general: Ivuxolimab was a fully human IgG2 agonistic monoclonal antibody targeting the costimulatory receptor OX40 (CD134). The paper describes the monotherapy dose-escalation part (N of about 47 patients) of the phase I trial of ivuxolimab. Of the roughly 50 dose-escalation patients, hepatocellular carcinoma was present in roughly 19, melanoma in some 15, renal cell carcinoma in 9 and head and neck cancer in 9. In the dose-escalation cohort, approximately 83% of patients were male, and the mean age was 60 years with a range of roughly 23 to 90. Prior anti-PD-1, anti-PD-L1 or anti-CTLA-4 therapy was permitted, and 40% of dose-escalation patients had received checkpoint inhibitors. The purpose of peripheral TCRbeta sequencing was to test whether ivuxolimab changed TCR sequence diversity and led to clonal T-cell expansion. Partial responses occurred in three dose-escalation patients: two with cutaneous melanoma and one with hepatocellular carcinoma. Intravenous ivuxolimab was administered to patients every 2 weeks at six dose levels: 0.01, 0.1, 0.3, 1.5, 3 and 10 mg/kg.

The trial excluded patients who had a history of autoimmune disease or who were on systemic immunosuppression. Peripheral blood for TCR sequencing was drawn from every dose cohort at baseline, at cycle 4 day 1 and at cycle 7 day 1. Samples were obtained from an open-label, multicenter, first-in-human phase I dose-escalation trial of ivuxolimab. Adults with locally advanced or metastatic melanoma, renal cell, hepatocellular, or head and neck squamous cell carcinoma were enrolled in the trial. Before TCR sequencing, CD4+ T cells and CD8+ T cells from peripheral blood were sorted into separate populations. In the case of this clone: The clone's antigen remains unknown. No base qualities exist here, and no much larger clone lies one base off it.

For sequencing of the TCRbeta CDR3 region, genomic DNA was extracted from the sorted cells. The immunoSEQ Assay was used to sequence the TCRbeta CDR3 regions. The source is immuneACCESS, and TCRdb retained only in-frame sequences with V and J called. Part of the clones is not carried over; for the studies checked, unresolved V genes explain less than half of this, and the remainder is unexplained. The sample data list tens of thousands of clones, and nearly 90% of these were observed just once. Clones ranked in the top ten supply around 30% of the sample. What the study reported, not specific to this receptor: Low levels of normalized T-cell clonal expansion were also seen in some patients who did not respond. At doses of 0.1 to 3.0 mg/kg, clonal expansion of both CD4+ and CD8+ T cells in blood was seen between baseline and week 6. In the 0.1-3.0 mg/kg groups, partial responders were among the patients with the lowest normalized peripheral clonal expansion, particularly in CD8+ T cells. On average, CD8+ T cells showed more expanded clones than CD4+ T cells after ivuxolimab. Which antigens the clonally expanded peripheral T cells were specific for was not determined.

Trimming removed 7 bases from V and 8 bases from J; the gene matches leave 9 bases unexplained. CDR1 and CDR2, per the germline V gene, are MNHEY and SVGAGI. Its CDR3 holds 14 amino acids, cysteine through phenylalanine. The sequence is cut down to CDR3 DNA, 42 bases in frame from base 1. The specimen comprised CD4+ or CD8+ T cells sorted from blood, sampled in a trial of the OX40 agonist ivuxolimab. This clonotype originated in an adult with an advanced solid tumor such as melanoma, head and neck, liver or kidney cancer. The chain was built from TRBV6-5 and TRBJ2-1; TRBD2 agrees with 9 junctional bases. The bases read TGTGCCAGCAACTCGGGGACTAGCCTCTATGAGCAGTTCTTC. It specifies CASNSGTSLYEQFF.